This T cell receptor (beta chain) was documented in a study of blood T cells in healthy people across ages. Study-level points and caveats: Researchers judged that diversity estimates from one million T cells fell short of true values. Naive and antigen-experienced cells were not separated, limiting conclusive comparison. Per million T cells, TCR beta diversity dropped roughly linearly as age increased.

In regard to this clonotype: What it binds is not known.

Trimming took off 0 bases at V and 6 bases at J, with 21 bases between the two ends. CDR1 is DFQATT and CDR2 is SNEGSKA in the germline V gene (reference sequence). The CDR3 runs to 17 residues. Using a J-beta primer mix together with a sample-barcoded 5' primer, a second PCR was run for roughly 6 to 11 cycles. Using its own MiXCR run on the 5' RACE reads, TCRdb lists one record per CDR3 protein. This sample has about 670,000 distinct CDR3 sequences; approximately 52% occur once, and the top ten carry roughly 14%. The authors isolated at least 6 million PBMCs per sample. This receptor was identified in an elderly woman in good health. Sequences were obtained from blood. This chain links TRBV20-1 with TRBJ2-1; tentative D call: TRBD2 (6 bases). CDR3 in DNA: TGCAGTGCTAGAGAGGCGGTAGGTACTAGCAGGACCAATGAGCAGTTCTTC. Its protein is CSAREAVGTSRTNEQFF.